Presented here are 13 T cell receptor beta chains from one specimen sequenced in a study of blood T cells in healthy people across ages. For the second PCR, which ran for 7 to 11 cycles, a sample-barcoded 5' primer and a J-beta primer mix were used. Using its own MiXCR run on the 5' RACE reads, TCRdb lists one record per CDR3 protein. The sample carries 800,000 or so distinct CDR3 sequences, about half recorded once. The sample consisted of blood. These TCRs come from an older man in good health.

On this clonotype: A read error may explain this, as a much larger clone is one base away. The chain joins TRBV29-1 to TRBJ2-7, with TRBD1 matching over 8 bases. The CDR3 totals 14 residues. In germline, CDR1 is SQVTM, CDR2 ANQGSEA. V was pared by 4 bases and J by 1 base, with 6 bases of the junction left unmatched. The CDR3 loop reads CSVARTGRSYEQYF. The CDR3 coding sequence is TGCAGCGTTGCTAGGACAGGGAGGTCCTACGAGCAGTACTTC.

This clonotype was recorded a few times. The V gene is TRBV6-1, the J gene TRBJ1-2; 9 bases map to TRBD1. Germline-derived CDR1 and CDR2 are MNHNS and SASEGT. Unmatched junction bases numbered 4, after V lost 6 bases and J lost 5 bases. The CDR3 spans 13 residues. In nucleotides, the CDR3 is TGTGCCAGCAGCGGACAGGGGATTTATGGCTACACCTTC. Translation gives CASSGQGIYGYTF.

Comments on this clonotype: A read error is possible here, since a much larger clone lies one base away. The V and J genes are TRBV7-2 and TRBJ2-3; D unresolved. This CDR3 has 13 residues. V was pared by 7 bases and J by 3 bases, with 11 bases between. The germline gives CDR1 SGHTA, CDR2 FQGNSA. The CDR3: CASNSRLTDTQYF. The CDR3 coding sequence is TGTGCCAGCAACTCGCGATTGACAGATACGCAGTATTTT.

This rearrangement joins TRBV5-1 to TRBJ1-6; D is possibly TRBD1 (5 bases). The CDR3 extends over 13 amino acids. Trimming pared 4 bases from V and 8 bases from J, leaving 10 bases between. Germline assignment: CDR1 SGHRS and CDR2 YFSETQ. Here the CDR3 DNA reads TGCGCCAGCAGCGTGGACATACATTCACCCCTCCACTTT. It specifies CASSVDIHSPLHF.

The J gene is TRBJ2-7, the V gene TRBV11-2; D is possibly TRBD1 (5 bases). The assigned J gene may be wrong: the sequence end matches TRBJ2-5 better. This CDR3 has 12 amino acids. CDR1 SGHAT and CDR2 FQNNGV come from the germline V gene. The CDR3 sequence: CASSFRVETQYF. The DNA for the CDR3 is TGTGCCAGCAGCTTCAGGGTTGAGACCCAGTACTTC.

Notes on this clonotype: One junction end disagrees with the germline gene, perhaps due to a read error. The V gene is TRBV9, the J gene TRBJ2-1; D call uncertain. Germline V gene lookup returns CDR1 SGDLS and CDR2 YYNGEE. The CDR3 runs 16 residues. The CDR3 spells CAGSVGASRSYNEQFF. CDR3 DNA: TGTGCCGGCAGCGTAGGAGCGTCCCGCTCCTACAATGAGCAGTTCTTC.

The chain couples TRBV10-3 to TRBJ2-5; the match to TRBD1 covers 7 bases. CDR1 and CDR2 (germline): ENHRY, SYGVKD. The CDR3 sequence is 14 residues long. With 8 bases clipped from V and 0 bases from J, the junction kept 6 bases outside the gene matches. The chain's CDR3 is CAIGFGTDQETQYF. CDR3 sequence (DNA): TGTGCCATCGGGTTCGGGACAGACCAAGAGACCCAGTACTTC.

The rearrangement links TRBV10-3 to TRBJ2-1; 7 positions agree with TRBD2. Germline CDR1 ENHRY, CDR2 SYGVKD. V was pared by 4 bases and J by 5 bases, with 11 bases of the junction left unmatched. CDR3 length equals 16 residues. CDR3 region: CAISGEGSGVHNEQFF. The DNA of the CDR3 is TGTGCCATCAGTGGGGAGGGTAGCGGAGTCCACAATGAGCAGTTCTTC.

The chain carries TRBV5-1 and TRBJ1-5; D call uncertain. Germline V gene sequence: CDR1 SGHRS, CDR2 YFSETQ. The germline V and J ends were trimmed by 0 bases and 3 bases, with 7 bases remaining between them. The CDR3 spans 14 residues. The CDR3 sequence is CASSLAGINQPQHF. Here the CDR3 DNA reads TGCGCCAGCAGCTTGGCTGGAATCAATCAGCCCCAGCATTTT.

This clonotype was seen only a few times. The chain joins TRBV9 to TRBJ1-1, with D possibly being TRBD1 (5 bases). The length of the CDR3 is 15 residues. V shed 4 bases and J shed 7 bases, with 20 bases lying between them. Looked up from germline, CDR1 is SGDLS and CDR2 is YYNGEE. CDR3 protein: CASSHNTRAGGEAFF. The CDR3 coding sequence is TGTGCCAGCAGCCACAACACCCGGGCTGGGGGTGAAGCTTTCTTT.

This clonotype was counted a few times. This chain joins TRBV15 and TRBJ2-1; 11 bases line up with TRBD2. The CDR3 has 18 residues. Germline values: CDR1 LNHNV, CDR2 YYDKDF (reference sequence). The V and J ends lost 1 base and 7 bases, in that order; junction bases with no gene match: 12. CDR3 region: CATSRAKPGTSGPNEQFF. CDR3 nucleotides: TGTGCCACCAGCAGAGCTAAGCCCGGGACTAGCGGACCAAATGAGCAGTTCTTC.

This chain connects TRBV12-3 or TRBV12-4 to TRBJ1-1; D possibly corresponds to TRBD1 (5 bases). Trimming cost V 1 base and J 6 bases, with 9 bases left between them. This CDR3 spans 13 amino acids. CDR3 protein: CASSLVRGSEAFF. The CDR3 DNA is TGTGCCAGCAGTTTAGTAAGGGGTTCTGAAGCTTTCTTT.

This chain joins TRBV7-2 and TRBJ2-7; D possibly corresponds to TRBD2 (6 bases). V was shortened by 2 bases and J by 4 bases, with 15 bases between the two germline ends. The CDR3 sequence is 15 residues long. The germline V gene encodes CDR1 SGHTA and CDR2 FQGNSA. The CDR3, as DNA: TGTGCCAGCAGCTTAATGGGGGGACGCGAATACGAGCAGTACTTC. Translation: CASSLMGGREYEQYF.